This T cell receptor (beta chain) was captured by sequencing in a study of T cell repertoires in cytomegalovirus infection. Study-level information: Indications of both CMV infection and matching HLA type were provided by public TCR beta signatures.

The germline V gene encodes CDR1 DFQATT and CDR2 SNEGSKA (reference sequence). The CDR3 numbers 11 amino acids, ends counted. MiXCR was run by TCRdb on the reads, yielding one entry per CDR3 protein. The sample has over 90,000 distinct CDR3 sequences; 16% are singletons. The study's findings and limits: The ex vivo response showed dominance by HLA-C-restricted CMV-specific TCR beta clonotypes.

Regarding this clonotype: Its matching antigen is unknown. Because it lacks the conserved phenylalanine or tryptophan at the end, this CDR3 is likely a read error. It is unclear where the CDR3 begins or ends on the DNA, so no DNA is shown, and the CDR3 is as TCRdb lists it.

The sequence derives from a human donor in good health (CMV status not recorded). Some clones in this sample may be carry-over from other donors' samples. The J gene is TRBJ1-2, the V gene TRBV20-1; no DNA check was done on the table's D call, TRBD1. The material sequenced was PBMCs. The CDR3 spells CSARDPGSGEL.